This T cell receptor beta chain was sequenced in a study of blood T cell repertoires in COVID-19. The repertoire was sequenced with immunoSEQ multiplex PCR; TCRdb's copy has only in-frame clones and lacks some. Of approximately 11,000 clones in the sample, approximately 80% were seen once. The V gene's germline CDR1 is KGHDR and CDR2 SFDVKD. J lost 9 bases, V lost 3 bases, and 3 bases had no gene match. The CDR3 has 13 amino acids. The receptor was derived from a woman aged 60-75 years with acute or convalescent COVID-19. The rearrangement joins TRBV24-1 to TRBJ2-1, with 8 positions matching TRBD1. The sequencing input was peripheral blood. CDR3 sequence reads: CATSDPGGGEQFF. The CDR3, as DNA: TGTGCCACCAGTGATCCAGGGGGCGGTGAGCAGTTCTTC.